This TCR beta chain is from a study of CD8 T cells in Susac syndrome. It was with random hexamers that 0.5 to 1 ug RNA was reverse transcribed. From the immunoSEQ multiplex PCR reads, TCRdb called clonotypes with MiXCR, one entry per CDR3 protein. The sample gives approximately 140,000 distinct CDR3 sequences, around 75% of which show up once; roughly 0.5% is in the top ten. Germline V gives CDR1 SGHTA, CDR2 FQGNSA. The CDR3 runs to 15 residues. Trimming cost V 1 base and J 0 bases, with 9 bases left between them. V is TRBV7-2 and J is TRBJ1-1, with a possible D match to TRBD1 (5 bases). Sequenced material: CD8+ T cells from PBMCs. The receptor was isolated from a human donor with multiple sclerosis. The CDR3 nucleotides read TGTGCCAGCAGCTTAGTCGAGGACATGAACACTGAAGCTTTCTTT. Its protein is CASSLVEDMNTEAFF.